This TCR beta chain was identified in a study of T cell responses to AZD1222 COVID-19 vaccine. Study-wide results and limits: Donors were mostly white British, more females; clonal diversity possibly underestimated. Baseline testing showed seropositivity in only a handful of AZD1222 recipients.

With respect to this clone: No antigen is known for it.

Clones were read by immunoSEQ multiplex PCR, and TCRdb kept only the in-frame ones, dropping some. The sample comprises some 70,000 clones, less than 90% of which are singletons, and about 10% rests with the top ten. V was clipped by 2 bases and J by 7 bases, with 9 bases between them. The CDR3 has 13 residues. CDR1 is MNHNS and CDR2 is SASEGT in the germline V gene. The clonotype originates from an adult in good health. This chain links TRBV6-1 with TRBJ1-5; weak D call: TRBD1 (6 bases). The sample in question was peripheral blood, obtained on day 0 of AZD1222 vaccination. The CDR3 loop reads CASSERGGQPQHF. CDR3 sequence (DNA): TGTGCCAGCAGTGAAAGGGGGGGACAGCCCCAGCATTTT.